A selection of T cell receptor beta chains follows, all from one sample in a study of T and B cells in COVID-19 patients. TCRdb redid the calling of the multiplex PCR reads with MiXCR, one entry per CDR3 protein. Found here are 5,300 or so distinct CDR3 sequences, roughly a quarter of them singletons; the top ten hold approximately 40%. Source material: blood. These receptors were obtained from a human donor with active COVID-19. The donor label of this sample is uncertain. The CDR3 runs from the conserved cysteine through the conserved F or W. The D gene is left open where the match is weak. Clone size is not always given. Where it is, it says once, few, many or a class for expanded clones.

few,TRBV6-6,NA,TRBJ1-2,TGTGCCAGCAGTTACTCGCCGGTATCCTATGGCTACACCTTC,CASSYSPVSYGYTF
medium-sized,TRBV19,NA,TRBJ2-5,TGTGCCAGTAGTATAGGGTTTAGCAGAGGCGAGACCCAGTACTTC,CASSIGFSRGETQYF
medium-sized,TRBV19,NA,TRBJ1-3,TGTGCCAGTAGTCTCATCTCTGGAAACACCATATATTTT,CASSLISGNTIYF
NA,TRBV19,NA,TRBJ2-1,TGTGCCAGAAGCTTGGAGGGCCTATCCTACAATGAGCAGTTCTTC,CARSLEGLSYNEQFF
NA,TRBV14,TRBD2,TRBJ2-2,TGTGCCAGCAGCCCTTATGCAGGACTAGCGGGGGGGCCCCTCTCGAACACCGGGGAGCTGTTTTTT,CASSPYAGLAGGPLSNTGELFF
NA,TRBV6-2/TRBV6-3,TRBD1,TRBJ1-2,TGTGCCAGCAGTAACCTCCGGGACAGCTATGGCTACACCTTC,CASSNLRDSYGYTF
medium-sized,TRBV7-6,TRBD1,TRBJ2-3,TGTGCCAGCAGCTTTGGGACAGCCATTAGCACAGATACGCAGTATTTT,CASSFGTAISTDTQYF
NA,TRBV5-4,TRBD2,TRBJ2-1,TGTGCCAGCAGCTTGGGGAGCGGGGGGGCCTACAATGAGCAGTTCTTC,CASSLGSGGAYNEQFF
NA,TRBV5-1,NA,TRBJ2-2,TGCGCCAGCAGCGCAGGACTGAGGTCCACCGGGGAGCTGTTTTTT,CASSAGLRSTGELFF
once,TRBV11-3,NA,TRBJ1-5,TGTGCCAGCAGCCCCGACCAATTACCCCAGCCCCAGCATTTT,CASSPDQLPQPQHF
NA,TRBV6-6,NA,TRBJ1-1,TGTGCCAGCAGTTACAAGGATGACACTGAAGCTTTCTTT,CASSYKDDTEAFF
few,TRBV6-5,TRBD2,TRBJ2-5,TGTGCCAGCAGTTACGGGGTAGCGGGGGGGCCGAAGACCCAGTACTTC,CASSYGVAGGPKTQYF
NA,TRBV20-1,TRBD1,TRBJ2-3,TGCAGTGCCAAACACCGTCGGACAGGGGCCAGCCAGTATACGGGGGGAGATACGCAGTATTTT,CSAKHRRTGASQYTGGDTQYF
few,TRBV6-5,NA,TRBJ2-3,TGTGCCAGCAGTGGGCGGGCCTTCACAGATACGCAGTATTTT,CASSGRAFTDTQYF
few,TRBV6-2/TRBV6-3,NA,TRBJ2-3,TGTGCCAGCAGTCGCCAGGGGGTAGCGGGACTAGGAGATACGCAGTATTTT,CASSRQGVAGLGDTQYF
NA,TRBV6-5,NA,TRBJ2-7,TGTGCCAGCAGTCCCTCGGGCAGCTTCTCCTACGAGCAGTACTTC,CASSPSGSFSYEQYF
medium-sized,TRBV5-5,NA,TRBJ2-5,TGTGCCAGCAGCCGGGGTATTGAGGAGACCCAGTACTTC,CASSRGIEETQYF
few,TRBV12-3/TRBV12-4,NA,TRBJ1-5,TGTGCCAGCAGGGACCCCAGCAATCAGCCCCAGCATTTT,CASRDPSNQPQHF
NA,TRBV5-1,NA,TRBJ2-3,TGCGCCAGCAGCCGGGACTCTCGCACAGATACGCAGTATTTT,CASSRDSRTDTQYF
medium-sized,TRBV11-3,TRBD1,TRBJ2-7,TGTGCCAGCAGCCCCGCAGGGGGCCTAGAGGAGCAGTACTTC,CASSPAGGLEEQYF
NA,TRBV10-1,NA,TRBJ2-3,TGCGCCAGCAGTGAGTCGAGAGGGGGAGGCACAGATACGCAGTATTTT,CASSESRGGGTDTQYF
medium-sized,TRBV6-6,NA,TRBJ2-1,TGTGCCAGCACCATAACTGGTCTCTACAATGAGCAGTTCTTC,CASTITGLYNEQFF